The next 27 T cell receptor beta chains were all read from a single sample in a study of T cell responses to AZD1222 COVID-19 vaccine. The assay was immunoSEQ multiplex PCR, and TCRdb's table has in-frame clones only and misses some. Of 100,000 or so clones listed, about nine tenths are singletons. Sequenced here: peripheral blood, sampled on day 0 of AZD1222 vaccination. The receptors were gathered from an adult in good health.

The CDR3 bases are TGTGCCAGTAGTAAACTCAAACAGGGGGTCGGAGATACGCAGTATTTT. This sequence encodes CASSKLKQGVGDTQYF. The chain is built from TRBV19 and TRBJ2-3; 8 bases map to TRBD1. Germline V lookup: CDR1 LNHDA, CDR2 SQIVND (reference sequence). V lost 4 bases to trimming and J lost 5 bases; unmatched junction nucleotides: 11. This CDR3 is built from 16 residues.

The V gene is TRBV6-6, the J gene TRBJ1-2; D not certain. The CDR3 extends over 13 amino acids. Trimming left V 5 bases short and J 0 bases short, with 7 bases between. Germline V gene data show CDR1 as MNHNY and CDR2 as SVGAGI (reference sequence). In nucleotides, the CDR3 is TGTGCCAGCAGTCCGGACCCTAACTATGGCTACACCTTC. As protein: CASSPDPNYGYTF.

V gene TRBV2 combines with J gene TRBJ1-1, with D unclear. The V end lost 5 bases, the J end lost 5 bases, and 12 bases lay between the germline ends. The CDR3 has 13 amino acids. CDR1 is SNHLY, CDR2 FYNNEI, per germline. CDR3 region: CASSLGSGTEAFF. CDR3 DNA sequence: TGTGCCAGCAGTTTGGGATCGGGGACTGAAGCTTTCTTT.

CDR3 loop: CASSHEESSNQPQHF. The CDR3 DNA is TGTGCCAGCAGCCATGAAGAAAGTAGCAATCAGCCCCAGCATTTT. This chain connects TRBV4-2 to TRBJ1-5; no reliable D call. Trimming stripped 3 bases from V and 0 bases from J, with 9 bases between. CDR3 length equals 15 residues. The germline V gene has CDR1 LGHNA and CDR2 YNFKEQ.

The J gene is TRBJ2-1, the V gene TRBV28; unclear D gene. With 4 bases removed from V and 10 bases from J, the gap between germline ends came to 20 bases. The length of the CDR3 is 15 residues. The V gene's germline CDR1 is MDHEN and CDR2 SYDVKM. The CDR3 spells CASSSRGRVSWEQFF. For the CDR3, the DNA is TGTGCCAGCAGTTCTAGAGGTCGAGTGTCCTGGGAGCAGTTCTTC.

The chain has TRBV29-1 and TRBJ2-3; D possibly corresponds to TRBD1 (6 bases). With 3 bases removed from V and 4 bases from J, the gap between germline ends came to 8 bases. Per germline, CDR1 SQVTM and CDR2 ANQGSEA. The CDR3 covers 12 residues. CDR3: CSVDRGADTQYF. The CDR3, as DNA: TGCAGCGTTGACAGGGGTGCAGATACGCAGTATTTT.

The V gene is TRBV12-3 or TRBV12-4, the J gene TRBJ1-3, with D unresolved. The CDR3 is 13 amino acids. Trimming stripped 3 bases from V and 0 bases from J, with 3 bases between. CDR3 sequence reads: CASSLSSGNTIYF. CDR3 in DNA: TGTGCCAGCAGTTTGAGCTCTGGAAACACCATATATTTT.

The chain joins TRBV2 to TRBJ2-2; D might be TRBD1 (6 bases). Germline CDR1 and CDR2: SNHLY and FYNNEI. The V end was cut by 4 bases, the J end by 3 bases, with 12 bases between. The CDR3 sequence is 15 residues long. CDR3 amino acids: CASSGLGGHTGELFF. CDR3 sequence (DNA): TGTGCCAGCAGTGGGTTAGGGGGACACACCGGGGAGCTGTTTTTT.

The V and J genes are TRBV27 and TRBJ2-3, with D uncertain. CDR3 length: 14 residues. Per germline, CDR1 MNHEY and CDR2 SMNVEV (reference sequence). V shed 3 bases and J shed 1 base, with 8 bases lying between them. The CDR3 region has the DNA TGTGCCAGCAGTTTCGGGTTTGGCACAGATACGCAGTATTTT. Translating gives CASSFGFGTDTQYF.

The gene calls are TRBV29-1 and TRBJ2-3; tentative D call: TRBD2 (6 bases). This CDR3 has 14 residues. Germline CDR1 SQVTM, CDR2 ANQGSEA. V was trimmed by 6 bases and J by 7 bases, leaving 20 bases between them. The CDR3 sequence is CSVPTSNPGNTQYF. The CDR3 DNA is TGCAGCGTCCCTACTAGCAATCCCGGGAATACGCAGTATTTT.

The chain is built from TRBV19 and TRBJ1-5, with D possibly TRBD1 on 5 matching bases. Per the germline V gene, CDR1 is LNHDA and CDR2 is SQIVND (reference sequence). V was shortened by 5 bases and J by 4 bases, with 12 bases between the two germline ends. This CDR3 has 14 amino acids. For the CDR3, the DNA is TGTGCCAGTAGTTCTTCTGGGGGAAATCAGCCCCAGCATTTT. This gives the protein CASSSSGGNQPQHF.

This chain joins TRBV28 and TRBJ2-6; no firm D call. The V gene's germline CDR1 is MDHEN and CDR2 SYDVKM. The CDR3 contains 15 residues. With 1 base removed from V and 0 bases from J, the gap between germline ends came to 4 bases. This chain's CDR3 is CASSLSNSGANVLTF. Here the CDR3 DNA reads TGTGCCAGCAGTTTATCCAACTCTGGGGCCAACGTCCTGACTTTC.

The chain has TRBV6-1 and TRBJ1-5; D uncertain. The CDR3 is 13 residues long. CDR1 is MNHNS, CDR2 SASEGT, per germline. Trimming shortened V by 3 bases and J by 3 bases, and 6 bases separated the two germline ends. CDR3 protein: CASSDLFNQPQHF. As DNA, the CDR3 is TGTGCCAGCAGTGACCTATTCAATCAGCCCCAGCATTTT.

This rearrangement joins TRBV28 to TRBJ1-1; D ambiguous. Trimming pared 2 bases from V and 0 bases from J, leaving 4 bases between. This CDR3 comprises 13 residues. Per germline, CDR1 MDHEN and CDR2 SYDVKM. Here the CDR3 reads CASSLGMNTEAFF. The CDR3 DNA reads as TGTGCCAGCAGTTTAGGAATGAACACTGAAGCTTTCTTT.

The chain employs TRBV9 and TRBJ1-3; D is undetermined. With 2 bases removed from V and 8 bases from J, the gap between germline ends came to 20 bases. Germline-derived CDR1 and CDR2 are SGDLS and YYNGEE. This CDR3 is 16 amino acids long. The DNA for the CDR3 is TGTGCCAGCAGCGTGACGCTGGGGAACCTCCAGGACACCATATATTTT. Protein product: CASSVTLGNLQDTIYF.

The rearrangement joins TRBV3-1 (or the pseudogene TRBV3-2) to TRBJ1-2; 9 bases are shared with TRBD1. Germline CDR1 LGHDT, CDR2 YNNKEL (reference sequence). This CDR3 has 16 residues. Trimming at V came to 1 base and at J to 2 bases, leaving 5 bases not matched to a gene. The chain's CDR3 is CASSQVLGQGNYGYTF. The CDR3 coding sequence is TGTGCCAGCAGCCAAGTTCTGGGACAGGGAAACTATGGCTACACCTTC.

J is TRBJ1-4 and V is TRBV6-5, with no clear D. The germline V gene encodes CDR1 MNHEY and CDR2 SVGAGI. The V end lost 0 bases, the J end lost 5 bases, and 4 bases lay between the germline ends. This CDR3 region has 13 residues. The DNA for the CDR3 is TGTGCCAGCAGTTACTCGGGGAATGAAAAACTGTTTTTT. It yields the protein CASSYSGNEKLFF.

The chain couples TRBV5-1 to TRBJ1-1; 7 bases agree with TRBD1. The CDR3 has 14 residues. Unmatched junction bases numbered 4, after V lost 3 bases and J lost 2 bases. Germline CDR1 and CDR2: SGHRS and YFSETQ. The CDR3 reads CASSSGQINTEAFF. In DNA, the CDR3 is TGCGCCAGCAGCTCGGGACAGATAAACACTGAAGCTTTCTTT.

This chain links TRBV29-1 with TRBJ1-2; weak D call: TRBD1 (6 bases). Trimming took off 6 bases at V and 6 bases at J, with 14 bases between the two ends. The CDR3 extends over 12 amino acids. Per the germline V gene, CDR1 is SQVTM and CDR2 is ANQGSEA. The CDR3, as DNA: TGCAGCGTCCATGGGGGCATCAATGGCTACACCTTC. Encoded protein: CSVHGGINGYTF.

The V gene is TRBV19, the J gene TRBJ1-3, with 7 bases matching TRBD1. J lost 1 base, V lost 6 bases, and 6 bases had no gene match. The CDR3 loop spans 15 amino acids. Germline CDR1 is LNHDA and CDR2 is SQIVND (reference sequence). The DNA for the CDR3 is TGTGCCAGTAGCCCACAGACAGGGTCTGGAAACACCATATATTTT. It yields the protein CASSPQTGSGNTIYF.

CDR3 coding DNA: TGTGCCTGGAGTGGGCCCTGGGAGGACCAGCCCCAGCATTTT. Amino acids: CAWSGPWEDQPQHF. This chain links TRBV30 with TRBJ1-5; D not certain. The CDR3 runs to 14 residues. V lost 1 base, J lost 7 bases, and 14 bases lay in between. The V gene's germline CDR1 is GTSNPN and CDR2 SVGIG (reference sequence).

This chain uses TRBV7-2 with TRBJ2-7, with 7 bases matching TRBD1. The CDR3 length is 16 residues. The V segment lost 4 bases and the J segment 3 bases; nucleotides outside the gene matches: 12. Germline loops: CDR1 SGHTA, CDR2 FQGNSA. CDR3 coding DNA: TGTGCCAGCAGCTCAGCGGTGGCAGGGGGAATCTACGAGCAGTACTTC. Translation gives CASSSAVAGGIYEQYF.

This sequence joins TRBV7-2 and TRBJ1-3; 9 nucleotides align to TRBD1. This CDR3 has 17 residues. The ends lost 0 bases at V and 1 base at J; junction bases unmatched: 4. Germline CDR1 and CDR2: SGHTA and FQGNSA. For the CDR3, the DNA is TGTGCCAGCAGCTTAGCCGGGACAGGGTTTTCTGGAAACACCATATATTTT. Its translation: CASSLAGTGFSGNTIYF.

The chain combines TRBV28 with TRBJ1-5; 7 nucleotides line up with TRBD1. The germline V gene has CDR1 MDHEN and CDR2 SYDVKM. The trim removed 7 bases at V and 4 bases at J, leaving 10 bases unmatched. This CDR3 region has 15 residues. CDR3 bases: TGTGCCAGCACCCGACAGGGCACTTTAAATCAGCCCCAGCATTTT. Its protein product is CASTRQGTLNQPQHF.

The V gene is TRBV19, the J gene TRBJ1-1, with TRBD1 as a possible D gene (5 bases). CDR1 LNHDA and CDR2 SQIVND come from the germline V gene (reference sequence). The CDR3 runs 17 residues. The V and J ends lost 3 bases and 2 bases respectively, with 19 bases between them. The CDR3 bases are TGTGCCAGTAGTATGAGGCCAAGAGAAAGGGGTAACACTGAAGCTTTCTTT. Amino acid sequence: CASSMRPRERGNTEAFF.

The V and J genes are TRBV20-1 and TRBJ1-2; D gene uncertain. V was shortened by 5 bases and J by 2 bases, with 6 bases between the two germline ends. This CDR3 spans 11 amino acids. The V gene's germline CDR1 is DFQATT and CDR2 SNEGSKA (reference sequence). CDR3 nucleotides: TGCAGTGCTGCAGACAACTATGGCTACACCTTC. Translated, it gives CSAADNYGYTF.

The rearrangement joins TRBV9 to TRBJ2-1; the D gene is possibly TRBD2 (6 bases). The CDR3 totals 17 residues. V lost 2 bases and J lost 5, with 20 bases in between. Germline V gives CDR1 SGDLS, CDR2 YYNGEE. CDR3 residues: CASSVGTPYRVNNEQFF. Here the CDR3 DNA reads TGTGCCAGCAGCGTGGGGACTCCCTATAGGGTTAACAATGAGCAGTTCTTC.